The sequence of this T cell receptor (beta chain) was determined in a study of T cell repertoires in cytomegalovirus infection. Study-wide background: Public TCR beta signatures indicated both CMV infection and matching HLA type. Whole-study findings and limits: Predominance within the ex vivo response was attributable to HLA-C-restricted CMV-specific TCR beta clonotypes.

MiXCR was run by TCRdb on the reads, yielding one entry per CDR3 protein. Among approximately 140,000 distinct CDR3 sequences listed, 8% to 9% were seen once. The CDR3 totals 14 residues. The germline V and J ends were trimmed by 0 bases and 4 bases, with 9 bases remaining between them. Germline assignment: CDR1 SGHVS and CDR2 FNYEAQ. Concerning this clonotype: Its antigen is still unknown.

What was sequenced was PBMCs. This chain joins TRBV7-6 and TRBJ1-1, with D maybe TRBD1 (5 bases). The sequence came from a human donor in good health (CMV status not recorded). Some clones in this sample may be carry-over from other donors' samples. CDR3 in amino acids: CASSLAEGFTEAFF. CDR3 sequence (DNA): TGTGCCAGCAGCTTAGCGGAGGGGTTCACTGAAGCTTTCTTT. The full variable domain, rest sourced from reference TRBV7-6 and TRBJ1-1, is GAGVSQSPRYKVTKRGQDVALRCDPISGHVSLYWYRQALGQGPEFLTYFNYEAQQDKSGLPNDRFSAERPEGSISTLTIQRTEQRDSAMYRCASSLAEGFTEAFFGQGTRLTVV.